This passage covers 17 T cell receptor beta chains from one sample sequenced in a study of blood T cells in healthy people across ages. A J-beta primer mix and a sample-barcoded 5' primer were used in a second PCR of about 6 to 12 cycles. TCRdb independently ran MiXCR on the 5' RACE reads; one entry per CDR3 protein. The repertoire holds about a million distinct CDR3 sequences, with just over 50% as singletons. Sequencing was carried out using blood. Receptor source: an older woman in good health.

The genes are TRBV7-9 and TRBJ2-3, with 12 bases that match TRBD2. CDR3 length: 18 amino acids. The junction had 9 bases not matched to a gene; V was cut back by 4 bases and J by 1 base. Germline V gene data show CDR1 as SEHNR and CDR2 as FQNEAQ (reference sequence). CDR3 nucleotide sequence: TGTGCCAGCAGCTCTCTTTACGGGACTAGCGGGCGCACAGATACGCAGTATTTT. Its translation: CASSSLYGTSGRTDTQYF.

In its sample, this clonotype was seen a few times. The V gene is TRBV5-1, the J gene TRBJ1-2, with no clear D. V was clipped by 1 base and J by 5 bases, with 9 bases between them. This CDR3 comprises 13 residues. CDR1 and CDR2 from the germline V gene are SGHRS and YFSETQ. This chain's CDR3 is CASSLSRQYGYTF. CDR3 DNA: TGCGCCAGCAGCTTGAGCAGGCAGTATGGCTACACCTTC.

This clonotype has a handful of counts. The rearrangement links TRBV12-3 or TRBV12-4 to TRBJ2-1; 7 nucleotides match TRBD1. V dropped 5 bases and J dropped 5; count of bases not matched to a gene: 6. The CDR3 sequence is 14 residues long. For the CDR3, the DNA is TGTGCCAGCAGTATACAGGGGCAGGACAATGAGCAGTTCTTC. Translation: CASSIQGQDNEQFF.

The sample holds a few counts of this clonotype. The chain recombines TRBV15 with TRBJ2-7; a weak D match, TRBD2 (6 bases). Germline loops: CDR1 LNHNV, CDR2 YYDKDF (reference sequence). V lost 0 bases, J lost 2 bases, and 14 bases lay in between. The CDR3 is made up of 16 amino acids. The CDR3 reads CATSRDGRIKTYEQYF. The DNA of the CDR3 is TGTGCCACCAGCAGAGACGGGAGAATAAAAACCTACGAGCAGTACTTC. The full variable domain, its missing parts supplied by reference TRBV15 and TRBJ2-7, is DAMVIQNPRYQVTQFGKPVTLSCSQTLNHNVMYWYQQKSSQAPKLLFHYYDKDFNNEADTPDNFQSRRPNTSFCFLDIRSPGLGDTAMYLCATSRDGRIKTYEQYFGPGTRLTVT.

V and J are TRBV10-3 and TRBJ2-7; perhaps TRBD1 as D (5 bases). The CDR3 is 14 amino acids. The ends were cut back, 4 bases at V and 0 bases at J, with 10 bases in the middle. CDR1 ENHRY and CDR2 SYGVKD come from the germline V gene. The CDR3 nucleotides are TGTGCCATCAGTGGGACGGACACCTCCTACGAGCAGTACTTC. Protein: CAISGTDTSYEQYF.

Notes on this clonotype: Its ends do not fully match the called genes, so a read error is possible. The chain links TRBV4-1 to TRBJ1-4; 8 bases align to TRBD1. CDR1 MGHRA and CDR2 YSYEKL come from the germline V gene. The CDR3 has 15 amino acids. CDR3 sequence: CACSRVGQATEKLFF. The CDR3 bases are TGCGCCTGCAGCAGGGTGGGACAGGCCACTGAAAAACTGTTTTTT.

This chain links TRBV6-5 with TRBJ2-7; 10 bases are a match to TRBD2. Germline CDR1 and CDR2: MNHEY and SVGAGI. The junction had 8 bases not matched to a gene; V was cut back by 6 bases and J by 6 bases. The CDR3 has 14 residues. The CDR3 loop is CASRTLAGRTEQYF. The CDR3 coding sequence is TGTGCCAGCAGAACACTAGCGGGAAGGACCGAGCAGTACTTC.

The V call is TRBV20-1, the J call TRBJ2-3, with 10 nucleotides matching TRBD2. Trimming removed 6 bases from V and 1 base from J; junction bases left unmatched: 4. CDR1 is DFQATT and CDR2 is SNEGSKA in the germline V gene (reference sequence). The CDR3 sequence is 14 residues long. The CDR3 DNA is TGCAGTGCGCGTCTAGCGGGAGGCACAGATACGCAGTATTTT. It encodes CSARLAGGTDTQYF.

This sequence joins TRBV5-5 and TRBJ2-5; 8 bases line up with TRBD2. V trimming: 0 bases; J trimming: 5 bases; junction bases outside the gene matches: 6. CDR3 length equals 15 residues. CDR1 SGHKS and CDR2 YYEKEE come from the germline V gene (reference sequence). Here the CDR3 reads CASSLDREGRETQYF. Written as DNA, the CDR3 is TGTGCCAGCAGCTTGGACCGGGAGGGCCGCGAGACCCAGTACTTC. Full variable domain (remainder filled in from reference TRBV5-5 and TRBJ2-5): DAGVTQSPTHLIKTRGQQVTLRCSPISGHKSVSWYQQVLGQGPQFIFQYYEKEERGRGNFPDRFSARQFPNYSSELNVNALLLGDSALYLCASSLDREGRETQYFGPGTRLLVL.

As concerns this clonotype: One end of the junction fails to match germline, which may point to a read error. The rearrangement uses TRBV24-1 and TRBJ2-1; D is uncertain. The CDR3 covers 14 residues. Germline V gene lookup returns CDR1 KGHDR and CDR2 SFDVKD. CDR3 loop: CATSAPGPVDERFF. The CDR3, as DNA: TGTGCCACCAGTGCTCCAGGACCCGTCGATGAGCGGTTCTTC.

V and J are TRBV28 and TRBJ1-2; D is perhaps TRBD1 (6 bases). Germline V gene data show CDR1 as MDHEN and CDR2 as SYDVKM. The CDR3 spans 14 residues. V was trimmed by 7 bases and J by 0 bases, leaving 12 bases between them. The CDR3 DNA reads TGTGCCAGCACATCAGGGGCCGCTAACTATGGCTACACCTTC. Translation gives CASTSGAANYGYTF.

This clonotype was detected many times. This chain uses TRBV7-8 with TRBJ2-3, with 8 bases lining up with TRBD2. Germline trimming cut 5 bases from V and 2 bases from J; bases unmatched to any gene: 9. Germline values: CDR1 SGHVS, CDR2 FQNEAQ. The CDR3 is 16 amino acids. CDR3 DNA sequence: TGTGCCAGCAGCCCCCTAGCGGGCTCCCCCACAGATACGCAGTATTTT. It specifies CASSPLAGSPTDTQYF.

The chain couples TRBV15 to TRBJ2-3; D call uncertain. Germline V CDR1 and CDR2: LNHNV, YYDKDF (reference sequence). V shed 0 bases and J shed 6 bases, with 7 bases lying between them. This CDR3 has 13 amino acids. The CDR3 sequence is CATSRDVGDTQYF. In DNA form, the CDR3 reads TGTGCCACCAGCAGAGATGTAGGGGATACGCAGTATTTT. Combining the CDR3 with reference TRBV15 and TRBJ2-3 gives the whole variable domain DAMVIQNPRYQVTQFGKPVTLSCSQTLNHNVMYWYQQKSSQAPKLLFHYYDKDFNNEADTPDNFQSRRPNTSFCFLDIRSPGLGDTAMYLCATSRDVGDTQYFGPGTRLTVL.

The chain joins TRBV28 to TRBJ2-2, with D perhaps TRBD2 (6 bases). The length of the CDR3 is 16 residues. Per the germline V gene, CDR1 is MDHEN and CDR2 is SYDVKM. The germline V and J ends were trimmed by 3 bases and 0 bases, with 11 bases remaining between them. The CDR3 DNA follows: TGTGCCAGCAGTTTTGAGGCGGGATCGAACACCGGGGAGCTGTTTTTT. The encoded protein is CASSFEAGSNTGELFF.

The chain employs TRBV7-9 and TRBJ2-1, with 9 bases identical to TRBD2. J was trimmed by 13 bases and V by 1 base; bases with no gene match: 5. CDR3 length equals 13 residues. CDR1 and CDR2 from the germline V gene are SEHNR and FQNEAQ (reference sequence). The CDR3 DNA is TGTGCCAGCAGCTTAGATGGTAGCGGGAGACAGTTCTTC. This sequence encodes CASSLDGSGRQFF.

The chain joins TRBV20-1 to TRBJ2-7; D call uncertain. CDR3 length equals 15 residues. V dropped 2 bases and J dropped 6 bases, with 20 bases sitting between them. Germline-derived CDR1 and CDR2 are DFQATT and SNEGSKA (reference sequence). The CDR3 sequence is CSARKSEHLSGEQYF. The CDR3 DNA sequence: TGCAGTGCTAGAAAGTCAGAACACCTCTCGGGCGAGCAGTACTTC.

This clonotype was found a few times. J is TRBJ1-1 and V is TRBV7-9; D uncertain. The CDR3 covers 13 residues. V shed 3 bases and J shed 1 base, with 6 bases lying between them. Germline CDR1 is SEHNR and CDR2 is FQNEAQ (reference sequence). The CDR3 nucleotides are TGTGCCAGCAGCTTCGAGTCGAACACTGAAGCTTTCTTT. Amino acids: CASSFESNTEAFF.